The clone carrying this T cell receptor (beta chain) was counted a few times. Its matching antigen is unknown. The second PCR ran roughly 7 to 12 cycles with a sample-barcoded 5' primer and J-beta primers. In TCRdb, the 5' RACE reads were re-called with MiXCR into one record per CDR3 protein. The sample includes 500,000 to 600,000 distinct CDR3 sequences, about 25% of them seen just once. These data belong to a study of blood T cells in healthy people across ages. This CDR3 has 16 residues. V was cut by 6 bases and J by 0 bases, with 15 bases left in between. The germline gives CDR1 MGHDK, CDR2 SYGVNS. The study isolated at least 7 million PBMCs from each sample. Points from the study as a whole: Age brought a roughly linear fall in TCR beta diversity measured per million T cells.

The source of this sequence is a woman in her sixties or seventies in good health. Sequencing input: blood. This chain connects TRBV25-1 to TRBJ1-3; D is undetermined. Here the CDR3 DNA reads TGTGCCAGCAGCCCCGGGCGGGCAGTCTCTGGAAACACCATATATTTT. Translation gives CASSPGRAVSGNTIYF.